One T cell receptor (beta chain) is described in this entry. This sample is part of a study of TIL therapy for anti-PD-1-resistant metastatic lung cancer. Study information: Tumor harvest preceded PD-1/PD-L1 blockade, followed by nivolumab treatment.

Time point here: pre-treatment sample, taken before nivolumab and TIL therapy. The libraries were made with immunoSEQ v3. Data came from immunoSEQ multiplex PCR; TCRdb stores just in-frame clones and leaves some out. The table includes 50,000 or so clones, 70% to 80% detected once. This CDR3 is 17 amino acids long. V shed 4 bases and J 6 bases; nucleotides not matched to a gene: 9. Looked up from germline, CDR1 is SGHAT and CDR2 is FQDESV (reference sequence). This sample comprised blood, obtained at baseline. The receptor's source is a woman aged 30-79 years with non-small cell lung cancer. The V call is TRBV11-1, the J call TRBJ2-2; 12 nucleotides match TRBD1. CDR3 DNA: TGTGCCAGCAGCTGGTCCTCCGGGACAGGGGGCCCCGGGGAGCTGTTTTTT. Translation: CASSWSSGTGGPGELFF.